Detailed here is one TCR beta chain. As processed by the authors: Amplified reference gene primers provided the basis for estimating nucleated cell counts. TCRdb keeps only in-frame clones here, not all; method: immunoSEQ multiplex PCR. V and J calls and clone size are as listed in that table; D and trimming were resolved from the DNA. There are 55,000 or so clones in the sample; roughly 90% occur only once, and under 8.5% lies in the top ten. The data originate from a study of blood T cell repertoires in COVID-19. The wider study: From the United States, Italy and Spain came samples of acute and convalescent COVID-19.

Germline CDR1 is MGHRA and CDR2 is YSYEKL. J was trimmed by 2 bases and V by 1 base; bases with no gene match: 8. The CDR3 runs to 16 residues. The sample comprised peripheral blood. The chain uses TRBV4-1 and TRBJ2-7; TRBD2 matches at 7 bases. The sequence was collected from a man aged 60-69 years with active COVID-19. This chain's CDR3 is CASSQGRASGAYEQYF. The DNA of the CDR3 is TGCGCCAGCAGCCAAGGCCGGGCTAGCGGTGCCTACGAGCAGTACTTC.